The entry that follows covers one T cell receptor (beta chain) sequence. What it recognizes is unknown. The DNA is left out, because the CDR3 cannot be placed on it with certainty; the CDR3 is given as TCRdb lists it. The data originate from a study of identical twins. Regarding the study as a whole: Within cord blood, abundant beta clonotypes carried fewer insertions, but memory repertoires showed no such trend.

With template switching, a universal primer site was added, and the cDNA carried unique molecular identifiers. TCRdb redid the calling of the 5' RACE reads with MiXCR, one entry per CDR3 protein. The table lists approximately 890,000 distinct CDR3 sequences, approximately 13% of them singletons. The same data also contributed to another study, on yellow fever vaccine responses in identical twins.

The source of this sequence is a woman younger than 35 in good health. Source material: PBMCs.

The CDR3 loop is CISVSELAGSTDTQYF. V and J are TRBV7-5 and TRBJ2-3. TRBV7-5 constitutes a pseudogene. The CDR3 comprises 16 residues, both ends counted.